In its sample, the clone carrying this T cell receptor beta chain was seen a few times. Antigen specificity is unknown. Reverse transcription of about 0.45 to 1 ug RNA was performed with random hexamers. An immunoSEQ multiplex PCR amplified TCR beta CDR3 over 54 Vbeta and 13 Jbeta. MiXCR was run by TCRdb on the immunoSEQ multiplex PCR reads, yielding one entry per CDR3 protein. The sample holds around 270,000 distinct CDR3 sequences, approximately 85% seen once. This entry belongs to a study of CD8 T cells in Susac syndrome. The study, taken as a whole, reports: The study conceded that relatively few individuals underwent its TCR sequencing and HLA analysis.

The length of the CDR3 is 15 residues. Trimming cost V 4 bases and J 4 bases, with 16 bases left between them. Germline V lookup: CDR1 SGHAT, CDR2 FQNNGV. The chain links TRBV11-2 to TRBJ1-1; possible D gene TRBD1, 6 bases. The specimen sequenced was CD8+ T cells from PBMCs. This TCR came from a human donor with multiple sclerosis. The CDR3 loop is CASSSNTGIITEAFF. CDR3 nucleotide sequence: TGTGCCAGCAGCTCGAACACAGGGATTATCACTGAAGCTTTCTTT. Full variable domain (remainder filled in from reference TRBV11-2 and TRBJ1-1): EAGVAQSPRYKIIEKRQSVAFWCNPISGHATLYWYQQILGQGPKLLIQFQNNGVVDDSQLPKDRFSAERLKGVDSTLKIQPAKLEDSAVYLCASSSNTGIITEAFFGQGTRLTVV.